A single TCR beta chain is shown here with its context. These data are taken from a study of cytomegalovirus exposure and HLA in healthy donors. Study at large: Unique TCRs from HLA-typed donors, roughly 89 million of them, were held in an early data release.

PCR employed 60 Vbeta and 13 Jbeta primers. Method: immunoSEQ multiplex PCR; TCRdb's copy keeps in-frame clones and lacks some. The sample gives roughly 230,000 clones, roughly 91% of which show up once; 1.5% to 2% is in the top ten. Although they were nominally healthy when sampled, donors likely had unrecorded immune exposures. Germline CDR1 reads LNHDA; CDR2 reads SQIVND (reference sequence). The CDR3 loop spans 14 amino acids. V lost 7 bases, J lost 6 bases, and 13 bases lay in between. The sequenced sample consisted of PBMCs. The receptor was derived from a girl aged 2 to 10 in good health and CMV-seronegative. The chain has TRBV19 and TRBJ1-6; no definite D call. CDR3 bases: TGTGCCAGTAAGGAGGGTATTGGTAATTCACCCCTCCACTTT. Its protein product is CASKEGIGNSPLHF.